The 29 T cell receptor beta chains in this list originate from one sample, sequenced in a study of Ad26.COV2.S vaccination and SARS-CoV-2 variants. Generated by immunoSEQ multiplex PCR, the TCRdb table keeps only in-frame clones and is missing some. The repertoire holds around 500,000 clones, with about 89% as singletons. Treatment in this sample: about 20 received Ad26.COV2.S at low or high dose, single or two shots; about 5 received placebo; per-sample allocation not given. Material that was analyzed had been drawn on day 63 after the first vaccine or placebo injection. The specimen comprised peripheral blood, sampled in a trial of Ad26.COV2.S vaccine versus placebo. The receptors originated from a person aged 18-60 years who received the Ad26.COV2.S COVID-19 vaccine or a placebo.

This clone was observed a few times. The chain uses TRBV12-3 or TRBV12-4 and TRBJ1-5; D gene uncertain. The CDR3 loop spans 13 amino acids. Trimming stripped 7 bases from V and 0 bases from J, with 7 bases between. The CDR3 coding sequence is TGTGCCAGCAAGCAAAATAGCAATCAGCCCCAGCATTTT. It translates to CASKQNSNQPQHF.

The chain links TRBV9 to TRBJ2-5; possibly TRBD2 for D (5 bases). Germline CDR1 is SGDLS and CDR2 is YYNGEE. The V gene lost 2 bases and the J gene lost 5 bases, with 19 bases spanning the gap. The CDR3 loop spans 16 amino acids. In DNA form, the CDR3 reads TGTGCCAGCAGCGTTAATTCTGCCGGGGTTCGTGAGACCCAGTACTTC. It is translated as CASSVNSAGVRETQYF.

The V and J genes are TRBV3-1 (or the pseudogene TRBV3-2) and TRBJ2-5, with TRBD2 identical over 7 bases. CDR3 length: 16 residues. CDR1 LGHDT and CDR2 YNNKEL come from the germline V gene (reference sequence). J lost 2 bases, V lost 4 bases, and 10 bases had no gene match. The CDR3 reads CASSLHAGRGQETQYF. DNA of the CDR3: TGTGCCAGCAGCCTTCATGCGGGGAGGGGTCAAGAGACCCAGTACTTC.

This chain connects TRBV7-3 to TRBJ2-1; no clear D gene. Germline CDR1 reads SGHTA; CDR2 reads FQGTGA. V lost 2 bases to trimming and J lost 5 bases, with 10 bases between them. The CDR3 covers 14 residues. CDR3 region: CASSLYAQNNEQFF. DNA for the CDR3: TGTGCCAGCAGCTTATATGCTCAAAACAATGAGCAGTTCTTC. Supplemented by reference TRBV7-3 and TRBJ2-1, the full variable domain reads GAGVSQTPSNKVTEKGKYVELRCDPISGHTALYWYRQSLGQGPEFLIYFQGTGAADDSGLPNDRFFAVRPEGSVSTLKIQRTERGDSAVYLCASSLYAQNNEQFFGPGTRLTVL.

CDR3 loop: CASSFGGFGTDTQYF. CDR3 DNA sequence: TGTGCCAGCAGTTTCGGGGGGTTCGGCACAGATACGCAGTATTTT. The chain uses TRBV6-6 and TRBJ2-3; 7 bases fit TRBD2. Germline assignment: CDR1 MNHNY and CDR2 SVGAGI (reference sequence). With 4 bases clipped from V and 1 base from J, the junction kept 5 bases outside the gene matches. The CDR3 is made up of 15 amino acids.

V is TRBV18 and J is TRBJ1-3; weak D call: TRBD1 (5 bases). This CDR3 is built from 17 residues. The germline V gene has CDR1 KGHSH and CDR2 LQKENI. Trimming removed 4 bases at V and 2 bases at J, with 18 bases between. The CDR3 nucleotides read TGTGCCAGCTCACGGGACCCGAGAACCACTGCTGGAAACACCATATATTTT. Translation gives CASSRDPRTTAGNTIYF.

The chain employs TRBV3-1 (or the pseudogene TRBV3-2) and TRBJ2-1, with D possibly matching TRBD2 (5 bases). CDR3 length equals 14 residues. Germline V gene sequence: CDR1 LGHDT, CDR2 YNNKEL (reference sequence). The V gene lost 4 bases and the J gene lost 6 bases, with 13 bases spanning the gap. The CDR3, as DNA: TGTGCCAGCAGCCTAACGGGGTGGGGCAATGAGCAGTTCTTC. Translated, it gives CASSLTGWGNEQFF.

The chain carries TRBV29-1 and TRBJ1-1; the D gene is possibly TRBD1 (6 bases). This CDR3 comprises 12 residues. The V end lost 3 bases, the J end lost 5 bases, and 10 bases lay between the germline ends. Germline-derived CDR1 and CDR2 are SQVTM and ANQGSEA. For the CDR3, the DNA is TGCAGCGTTGAGGGGGGGCGGACTGAAGCTTTCTTT. The encoded protein is CSVEGGRTEAFF.

This clone was detected once. This sequence joins TRBV30 and TRBJ1-3; no clear D. This CDR3 contains 13 residues. The germline V and J ends were trimmed by 6 bases and 4 bases, with 13 bases remaining between them. Looked up from germline, CDR1 is GTSNPN and CDR2 is SVGIG (reference sequence). The CDR3 reads CACSLGSGNTIYF. The CDR3 nucleotides read TGTGCCTGTTCCTTGGGGTCGGGAAACACCATATATTTT.

J is TRBJ1-4 and V is TRBV30, with D perhaps matching TRBD1 (5 bases). The CDR3 consists of 15 residues. Per the germline V gene, CDR1 is GTSNPN and CDR2 is SVGIG (reference sequence). V dropped 4 bases and J dropped 7 bases, with 19 bases sitting between them. The CDR3 DNA is TGTGCCTGGACCCGGCCTGGGGGAGGTAGTGAAAAACTGTTTTTT. Residues: CAWTRPGGGSEKLFF.

In this sample, this clone turned up many times. Other nucleotide sequences in the sample specify the same CDR3. V usage is TRBV7-9 and J usage is TRBJ1-1; D uncertain. This CDR3 has 14 residues. The germline V and J ends were trimmed by 2 bases and 1 base, with 8 bases remaining between them. The V gene's germline CDR1 is SEHNR and CDR2 FQNEAQ (reference sequence). CDR3 coding DNA: TGTGCCAGCAGCTTACAAGGCCCGAACACTGAAGCTTTCTTT. This codes for CASSLQGPNTEAFF. The whole variable domain, filled in from reference TRBV7-9 and TRBJ1-1, reads DTGVSQNPRHKITKRGQNVTFRCDPISEHNRLYWYRQTLGQGPEFLTYFQNEAQLEKSRLLSDRFSAERPKGSFSTLEIQRTEQGDSAMYLCASSLQGPNTEAFFGQGTRLTVV.

In this sample, this clone turned up once. The CDR3 sequence is CASSSTGIYNEQFF. The CDR3 nucleotides read TGTGCCAGCAGCTCGACAGGGATATACAATGAGCAGTTCTTC. The gene calls are TRBV7-9 and TRBJ2-1; TRBD1 aligns across 7 bases. This CDR3 spans 14 amino acids. V gave up 4 bases and J gave up 4 bases; unmatched junction bases: 4. Germline CDR1 and CDR2: SEHNR and FQNEAQ (reference sequence).

The sample holds one count of this clone. The chain joins TRBV28 to TRBJ1-5, with 10 bases matching TRBD1. V lost 5 bases, J lost 4 bases, and 5 bases stayed unmatched. CDR1 is MDHEN, CDR2 SYDVKM, per germline. CDR3 size: 15 residues. The CDR3, as DNA: TGTGCCAGCAGTACGGGACAGGGGATGAATCAGCCCCAGCATTTT. Amino acid sequence: CASSTGQGMNQPQHF.

This rearrangement joins TRBV7-8 to TRBJ2-7; 8 bases match TRBD1. The V gene's germline CDR1 is SGHVS and CDR2 FQNEAQ. The CDR3 has 15 residues. V shed 5 bases and J 1 base; nucleotides not matched to a gene: 7. The CDR3 loop is CASSQTRTGSYEQYF. The CDR3 coding sequence is TGTGCCAGCAGCCAAACACGGACAGGGTCCTACGAGCAGTACTTC.

The chain combines TRBV10-2 with TRBJ2-5; the D gene is possibly TRBD1 (5 bases). Per germline, CDR1 WSHSY and CDR2 SAAADI. The CDR3 runs 13 residues. V gave up 2 bases and J gave up 3 bases, with 7 bases separating them. The CDR3 region is CASSEDRKETQYF. As DNA, the CDR3 is TGCGCCAGCAGTGAGGACAGAAAAGAGACCCAGTACTTC.

CDR3 protein: CASRGVGTQRPYEQFF. The CDR3 DNA reads TGTGCCAGCAGGGGGGTAGGAACTCAGCGACCTTATGAGCAGTTCTTC. This rearrangement joins TRBV2 to TRBJ2-1; D may be TRBD1 or TRBD2 (5 bases each). V lost 6 bases and J 8 bases, leaving 23 bases between the germline ends. The CDR3 length is 16 residues. Looked up from germline, CDR1 is SNHLY and CDR2 is FYNNEI.

The genes are TRBV5-5 and TRBJ2-7; 13 bases agree with TRBD2. V shed 4 bases and J 7 bases; nucleotides not matched to a gene: 5. CDR1 is SGHKS, CDR2 YYEKEE, per germline (reference sequence). The CDR3 consists of 14 residues. Written as DNA, the CDR3 is TGTGCCAGCAGCGGACTAGCGGGAGCATCAGAGCAGTACTTC. Its translation: CASSGLAGASEQYF.

This chain connects TRBV7-8 to TRBJ2-1; D may be TRBD2 (5 bases). Between the trimmed V and J ends, which lost 0 bases and 7 bases, there was a span of 16 bases. Germline-derived CDR1 and CDR2 are SGHVS and FQNEAQ. This CDR3 region has 16 residues. The CDR3 region has the DNA TGTGCCAGCAGCTTAGCGCGGCCCACCCCGGGGAATGAGCAGTTCTTC. Its protein is CASSLARPTPGNEQFF.

The chain recombines TRBV14 with TRBJ2-1, with 7 nucleotides matching TRBD1. The germline V gene has CDR1 SGHDN and CDR2 FVKESK. This CDR3 region has 16 residues. The V gene end was trimmed by 4 bases and the J gene end by 0 bases; junction bases not matched to a gene: 6. The CDR3: CASSRLQGSSYNEQFF. The CDR3 nucleotides read TGTGCCAGCAGCCGTTTACAGGGGAGCTCCTACAATGAGCAGTTCTTC.

The chain carries TRBV14 and TRBJ2-1; 11 bases map to TRBD2. The CDR3 is 19 residues long. With 4 bases clipped from V and 0 bases from J, the junction kept 11 bases outside the gene matches. Germline-derived CDR1 and CDR2 are SGHDN and FVKESK. In DNA form, the CDR3 reads TGTGCCAGCAGCCGGCGACTAGCGGGGTATACGAGCTCCTACAATGAGCAGTTCTTC. It is translated as CASSRRLAGYTSSYNEQFF.

The CDR3 loop is CASSQQGSDTQYF. CDR3 nucleotide sequence: TGCGCCAGCTCTCAACAGGGGTCAGATACGCAGTATTTT. This chain joins TRBV5-1 and TRBJ2-3; 7 positions match TRBD1. After removal of 7 bases from V and 4 bases from J, the junction contained 6 bases not matched to a gene. CDR3 length equals 13 residues. Germline V lookup: CDR1 SGHRS, CDR2 YFSETQ.

DNA of the CDR3: TGTGCCAGCAGCGAAACTAGACAGGGATTAACCTACAATGAGCAGTTCTTC. It encodes CASSETRQGLTYNEQFF. The genes are TRBV7-9 and TRBJ2-1, with 7 positions matching TRBD1. The ends lost 5 bases at V and 2 bases at J; junction bases unmatched: 12. Germline V gene lookup returns CDR1 SEHNR and CDR2 FQNEAQ (reference sequence). The CDR3 extends over 17 amino acids.

The gene calls are TRBV11-1 and TRBJ1-1; D uncertain. From germline, CDR1 is SGHAT and CDR2 FQDESV (reference sequence). The CDR3 has 13 residues. Trimming pared 5 bases from V and 4 bases from J, leaving 11 bases between. The CDR3 DNA reads as TGTGCCAGCAGCCGAATAGGACCCACTGAAGCTTTCTTT. Encoded protein: CASSRIGPTEAFF.

The V call is TRBV7-2, the J call TRBJ1-1, with 7 positions matching TRBD1. Germline values: CDR1 SGHTA, CDR2 FQGNSA. V dropped 2 bases and J dropped 2; count of bases not matched to a gene: 8. This CDR3 is 16 amino acids long. This CDR3 reads CASSLNSGTANTEAFF. In DNA, the CDR3 is TGTGCCAGCAGCTTAAATTCCGGGACAGCCAACACTGAAGCTTTCTTT.

The chain carries TRBV28 and TRBJ2-1; 15 bases are a match to TRBD2. The CDR3 covers 18 residues. V was clipped by 8 bases and J by 0 bases; unmatched bases: 8. The germline V gene has CDR1 MDHEN and CDR2 SYDVKM. This CDR3 is CASALGLAGGSSYNEQFF. The DNA of the CDR3 is TGTGCCAGCGCGCTGGGACTAGCGGGGGGCAGCTCCTACAATGAGCAGTTCTTC.

The chain employs TRBV29-1 and TRBJ1-1; maybe TRBD1 (5 bases). CDR3 length equals 13 residues. Deletions cut 6 bases from V and 2 bases from J, with 13 bases between. The germline V gene has CDR1 SQVTM and CDR2 ANQGSEA. The CDR3 region has the DNA TGCAGCGTAGGTGGGGGGGGTAACACTGAAGCTTTCTTT. Residues: CSVGGGGNTEAFF.

This rearrangement joins TRBV7-9 to TRBJ1-2; TRBD1 is a possible D gene (6 bases). This CDR3 is 14 amino acids long. Germline V CDR1 and CDR2: SEHNR, FQNEAQ (reference sequence). Trimming cost V 5 bases and J 2 bases, with 12 bases left between them. The CDR3 region is CASSPPGTNYGYTF. The CDR3 nucleotides read TGTGCCAGCAGCCCTCCCGGGACAAACTATGGCTACACCTTC. Using reference TRBV7-9 and TRBJ1-2 for the parts outside the CDR3, the full variable domain is DTGVSQNPRHKITKRGQNVTFRCDPISEHNRLYWYRQTLGQGPEFLTYFQNEAQLEKSRLLSDRFSAERPKGSFSTLEIQRTEQGDSAMYLCASSPPGTNYGYTFGSGTRLTVV.

The chain combines TRBV11-1 with TRBJ2-1, with D possibly matching TRBD2 (6 bases). Germline CDR1 is SGHAT and CDR2 is FQDESV (reference sequence). Deletions cut 2 bases from V and 10 bases from J, with 9 bases between. The CDR3 extends over 12 amino acids. The CDR3 DNA follows: TGTGCCAGCAGCTTACCTCTAGCGGAGCAGTTCTTC. This gives the protein CASSLPLAEQFF.

This chain links TRBV7-8 with TRBJ2-1; 8 bases agree with TRBD1. Germline CDR1 SGHVS, CDR2 FQNEAQ. The junction had 10 bases not matched to a gene; V was cut back by 3 bases and J by 0 bases. The CDR3 totals 18 residues. The DNA of the CDR3 is TGTGCCAGCAGCTTGTACCCGGGACAGGTGAGCTCCTACAATGAGCAGTTCTTC. Residues: CASSLYPGQVSSYNEQFF.